The clone carrying this T cell receptor (beta chain) was seen once. A J-beta primer mix and a sample-barcoded 5' primer were used in a second PCR of about 7 to 12 cycles. TCRdb recomputed calls from the 5' RACE reads with MiXCR, one row per CDR3 protein. This repertoire shows hundreds of thousands of distinct CDR3 sequences, about 52% found once; its top ten account for 25% to 35%. These data belong to a study of blood T cells in healthy people across ages. This clonotype was sampled from a woman between 55 and 75 years old in good health. Source material: blood.

The CDR3 is CASSNRETEAFF. In DNA, the CDR3 is TGCGCCAGCAGTAACAGGGAAACTGAAGCTTTCTTT. The chain recombines TRBV4-3 with TRBJ1-1, with a tentative D call TRBD1 (6 bases). The CDR3 is 12 residues long. CDR1 LGHNA and CDR2 YSLEER come from the germline V gene. V was pared by 6 bases and J by 5 bases, with 10 bases between.